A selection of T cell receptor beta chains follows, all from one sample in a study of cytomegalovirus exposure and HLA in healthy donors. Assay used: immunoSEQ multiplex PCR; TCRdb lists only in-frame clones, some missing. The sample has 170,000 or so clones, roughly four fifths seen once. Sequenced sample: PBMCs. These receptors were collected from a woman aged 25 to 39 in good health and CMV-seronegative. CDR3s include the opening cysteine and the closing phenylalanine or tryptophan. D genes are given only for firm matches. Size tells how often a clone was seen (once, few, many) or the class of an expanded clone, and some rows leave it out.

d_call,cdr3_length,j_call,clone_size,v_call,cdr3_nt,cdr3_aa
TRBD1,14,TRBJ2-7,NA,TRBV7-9,TGTGCCAGCAGCTGGGGACAGGGGAGATACGAGCAGTACTTC,CASSWGQGRYEQYF
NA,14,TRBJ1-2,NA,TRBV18,TGTGCCAGCTCACCGAATACAGGGCTGCTTGGCTACACCTTC,CASSPNTGLLGYTF
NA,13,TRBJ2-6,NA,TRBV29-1,TGCAGCGTTGGGAGCTCTGGGGCCAACGTCCTGACTTTC,CSVGSSGANVLTF
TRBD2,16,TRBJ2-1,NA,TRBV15,TGTGCCACCAGCAGAGGCGGGAGGACCACCTACAATGAGCAGTTCTTC,CATSRGGRTTYNEQFF
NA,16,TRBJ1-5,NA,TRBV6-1,TGTGCCAGCAGTGAAGCGCGGGCCCTCAGCAATCAGCCCCAGCATTTT,CASSEARALSNQPQHF
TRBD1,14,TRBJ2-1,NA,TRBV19,TGTGCCAGTTGGTCGGGACAGGGGGGCAATGAGCAGTTCTTC,CASWSGQGGNEQFF
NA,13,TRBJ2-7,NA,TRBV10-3,TGTGCCATCGGGGCAGGAAGCTCCTACGAGCAGTACTTC,CAIGAGSSYEQYF
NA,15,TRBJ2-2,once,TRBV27,TGTGCCAGCAGTTTGGACGGGGGTAACACCGGGGAGCTGTTTTTT,CASSLDGGNTGELFF
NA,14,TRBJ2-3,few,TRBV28,TGTGCCAGCAGTTCCCGGACTACCACAGATACGCAGTATTTT,CASSSRTTTDTQYF
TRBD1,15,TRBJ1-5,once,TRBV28,TGTGCCAGCAGTTCAAGAGGACAGGCTTATCAGCCCCAGCATTTT,CASSSRGQAYQPQHF
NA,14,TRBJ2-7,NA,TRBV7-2,TGTGCCAGCAGCTTGCGGGACAGTAACCACGAGCAGTACTTC,CASSLRDSNHEQYF
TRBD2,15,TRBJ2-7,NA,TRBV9,TGTGCCAGCAGCGGCGGGACTAGCGGTTCCTACGAGCAGTACTTC,CASSGGTSGSYEQYF
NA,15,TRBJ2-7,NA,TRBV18,TGTGCCAGCTCCCCCCCCCGAGGGGACACCTACGAGCAGTACTTC,CASSPPRGDTYEQYF
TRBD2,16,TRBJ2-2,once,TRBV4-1,TGCGCCAGCAGCCCTTTGAGCGGGAGGGGAACCGGGGAGCTGTTTTTT,CASSPLSGRGTGELFF
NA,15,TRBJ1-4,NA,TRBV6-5,TGTGCCAGCAGTTACTGGTCAGGGGCTAATGAAAAACTGTTTTTT,CASSYWSGANEKLFF
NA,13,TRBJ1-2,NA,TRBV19,TGTGCCAGTAGTATAACAGGACCTTATGGCTACACCTTC,CASSITGPYGYTF
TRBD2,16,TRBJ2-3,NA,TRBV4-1,TGCGCCAGCAGCCTCCGACTAGCGGGGGGGGGAGATACGCAGTATTTT,CASSLRLAGGGDTQYF
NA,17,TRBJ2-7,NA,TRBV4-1,TGCGCCAGCAGCCAAGGACCCACTATGGGTAGCTCCTACGAGCAGTACTTC,CASSQGPTMGSSYEQYF
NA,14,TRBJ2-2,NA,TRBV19,TGTGCCAGTTCCCCCCATTGGAACACCGGGGAGCTGTTTTTT,CASSPHWNTGELFF
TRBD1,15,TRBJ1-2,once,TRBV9,TGTGCCAGCAGCTTAGGACAGGGGCACGACTATGGCTACACCTTC,CASSLGQGHDYGYTF
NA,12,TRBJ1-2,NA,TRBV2,TGTGCCAGCAGGGACGACAGCTATGGCTACACCTTC,CASRDDSYGYTF
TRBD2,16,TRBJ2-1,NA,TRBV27,TGTGCCAGCAGTTCATACCCAGCGGGAGGGCATGGTGAGCAGTTCTTC,CASSSYPAGGHGEQFF
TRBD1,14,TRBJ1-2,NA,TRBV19,TGTGCCAGTAAGGGGACAGAGAGATCCTATGGCTACACCTTC,CASKGTERSYGYTF
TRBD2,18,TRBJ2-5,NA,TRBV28,TGTGCCAGCAGTTACCAGGGGCCGGGACTAGGAGTGGGAGAGACCCAGTACTTC,CASSYQGPGLGVGETQYF
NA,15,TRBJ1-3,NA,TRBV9,TGTGCCAGCAGCGTAGAAGGGGGAGATGGAAACACCATATATTTT,CASSVEGGDGNTIYF
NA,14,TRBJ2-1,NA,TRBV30,TGTGCCTGGACGGGCAGGGCAACGGCGCGGGAGCAGTTCTTC,CAWTGRATAREQFF
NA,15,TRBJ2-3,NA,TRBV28,TGTGCCAGCAGGTTGGGCGTTGGGGAGCCAGATACGCAGTATTTT,CASRLGVGEPDTQYF
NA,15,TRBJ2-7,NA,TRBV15,TGTGCCACCAGCAGAGACGCCGGAGTTTCCTACGAGCAGTACTTC,CATSRDAGVSYEQYF
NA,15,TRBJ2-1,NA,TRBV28,TGTGCCAGCAGCCAACGCGGGACGACCTACAATGAGCAGTTCTTC,CASSQRGTTYNEQFF
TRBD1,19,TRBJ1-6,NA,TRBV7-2,TGTGCCAGCAGCTACCCGGGACAGGGAACCAGCTCCTATAATTCACCCCTCCACTTT,CASSYPGQGTSSYNSPLHF
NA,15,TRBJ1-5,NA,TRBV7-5,TGTGTCAGACGCCGTGGACAGGGGGCCGGTCAGCCCCAGCATTTT,CVRRRGQGAGQPQHF
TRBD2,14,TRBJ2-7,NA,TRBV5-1,TGCGCCAGCAGGCCCACTAGCGGAGGCTACGAGCAGTACTTC,CASRPTSGGYEQYF
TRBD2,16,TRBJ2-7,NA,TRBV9,TGTGCCAGCAGCGTAGGAGAACTAGCGGGAGTAGATGAGCAGTACTTC,CASSVGELAGVDEQYF
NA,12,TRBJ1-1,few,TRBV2,TGTGCCAGCAGACAGGGGAACACTGAAGCTTTCTTT,CASRQGNTEAFF
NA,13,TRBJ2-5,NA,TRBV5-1,TGCGCCAGCAGCTTGGGGAGCCAGGAGACCCAGTACTTC,CASSLGSQETQYF
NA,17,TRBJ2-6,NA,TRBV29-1,TGCAGCGCTTGGCATACCCAAACAGGTTCTGGGGCCAACGTCCTGACTTTC,CSAWHTQTGSGANVLTF
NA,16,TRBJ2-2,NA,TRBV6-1,TGTGCCAGCAGTGAAGTAGGCAGGCAAGTCGCCGGGGAGCTGTTTTTT,CASSEVGRQVAGELFF
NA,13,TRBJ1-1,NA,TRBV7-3,TGTGCCAGCAGCGAGGGAGTGAACACTGAAGCTTTCTTT,CASSEGVNTEAFF
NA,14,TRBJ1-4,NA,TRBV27,TGTGCCAGCAGTTTATATCAGAATAATGAAAAACTGTTTTTT,CASSLYQNNEKLFF
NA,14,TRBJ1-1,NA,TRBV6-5,TGTGCCAGCAGCCCCGCGACAGCGAACACTGAAGCTTTCTTT,CASSPATANTEAFF
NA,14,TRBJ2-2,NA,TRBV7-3,TGTGCCAGCAGCCGCCAGGGGAACACCGGGGAGCTGTTTTTT,CASSRQGNTGELFF
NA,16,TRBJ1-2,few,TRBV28,TGTGCCAGCAGTTTACTGTTTCCCGGTAGCGTATATGGCTACACCTTC,CASSLLFPGSVYGYTF
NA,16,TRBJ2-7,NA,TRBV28,TGTGCCAGCAGTTCGGACGGACAGAGGCTATCCTACGAGCAGTACTTC,CASSSDGQRLSYEQYF
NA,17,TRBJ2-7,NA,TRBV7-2,TGTGCCAGCAGCCAAGAAGAGTTCCGGGACACATCCTACGAGCAGTACTTC,CASSQEEFRDTSYEQYF
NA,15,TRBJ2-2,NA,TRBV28,TGTGCCAGCAGTTTGCGGGATTGGAACACCGGGGAGCTGTTTTTT,CASSLRDWNTGELFF